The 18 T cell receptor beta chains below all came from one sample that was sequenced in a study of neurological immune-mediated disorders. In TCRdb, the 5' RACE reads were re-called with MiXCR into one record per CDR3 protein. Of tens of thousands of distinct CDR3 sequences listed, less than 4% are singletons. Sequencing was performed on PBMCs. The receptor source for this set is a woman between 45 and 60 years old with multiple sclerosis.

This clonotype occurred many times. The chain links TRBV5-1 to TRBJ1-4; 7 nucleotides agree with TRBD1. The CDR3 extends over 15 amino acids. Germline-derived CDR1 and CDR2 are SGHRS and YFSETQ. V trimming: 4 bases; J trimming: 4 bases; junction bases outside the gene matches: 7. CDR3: CASSTWDSHNEKLFF. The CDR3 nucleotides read TGCGCCAGCAGCACTTGGGACAGCCATAATGAAAAACTGTTTTTT.

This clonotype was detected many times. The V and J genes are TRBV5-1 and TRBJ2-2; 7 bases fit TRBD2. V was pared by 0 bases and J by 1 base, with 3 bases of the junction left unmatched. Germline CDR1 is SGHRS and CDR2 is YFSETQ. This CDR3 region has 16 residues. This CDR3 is CASSLVTSENTGELFF. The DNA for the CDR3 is TGCGCCAGCAGCTTGGTAACTAGCGAGAACACCGGGGAGCTGTTTTTT.

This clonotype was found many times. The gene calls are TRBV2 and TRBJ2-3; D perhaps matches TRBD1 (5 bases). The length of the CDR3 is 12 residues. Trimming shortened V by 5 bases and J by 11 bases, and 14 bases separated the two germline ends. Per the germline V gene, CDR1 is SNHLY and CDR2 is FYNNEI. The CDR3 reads CASSSFQGVQYF. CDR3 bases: TGTGCCAGCAGTTCCTTTCAGGGTGTGCAGTATTTT.

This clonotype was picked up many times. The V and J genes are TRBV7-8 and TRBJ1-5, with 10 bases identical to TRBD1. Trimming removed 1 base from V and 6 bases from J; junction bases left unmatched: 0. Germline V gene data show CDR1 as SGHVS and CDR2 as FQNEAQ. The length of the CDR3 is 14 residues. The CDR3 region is CASSLGQGAQPQHF. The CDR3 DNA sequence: TGTGCCAGCAGCTTAGGACAGGGGGCTCAGCCCCAGCATTTT. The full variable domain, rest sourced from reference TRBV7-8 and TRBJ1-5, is GAGVSQSPRYKVAKRGQDVALRCDPISGHVSLFWYQQALGQGPEFLTYFQNEAQLDKSGLPSDRFFAERPEGSVSTLKIQRTQQEDSAVYLCASSLGQGAQPQHFGDGTRLSIL.

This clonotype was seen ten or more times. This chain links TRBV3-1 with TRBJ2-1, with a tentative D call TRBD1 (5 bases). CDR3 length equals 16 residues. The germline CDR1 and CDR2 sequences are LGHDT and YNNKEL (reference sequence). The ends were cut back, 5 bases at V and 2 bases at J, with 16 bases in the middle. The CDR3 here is CASSSRPGIPYNEQFF. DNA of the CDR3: TGTGCCAGCAGCTCTCGCCCAGGGATCCCCTACAATGAGCAGTTCTTC.

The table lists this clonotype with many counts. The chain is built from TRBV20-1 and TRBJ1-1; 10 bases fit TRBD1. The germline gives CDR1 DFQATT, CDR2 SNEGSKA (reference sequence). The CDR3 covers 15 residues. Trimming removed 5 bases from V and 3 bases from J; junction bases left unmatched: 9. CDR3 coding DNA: TGCAGTGCTCCCCGAATCGGACAGGGGGACACTGAAGCTTTCTTT. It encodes CSAPRIGQGDTEAFF.

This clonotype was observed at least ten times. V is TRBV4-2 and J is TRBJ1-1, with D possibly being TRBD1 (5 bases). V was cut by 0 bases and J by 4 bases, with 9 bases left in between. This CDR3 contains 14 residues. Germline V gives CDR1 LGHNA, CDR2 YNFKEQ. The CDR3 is CASSQDMRGTEAFF. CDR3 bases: TGTGCCAGCAGCCAAGATATGAGGGGCACTGAAGCTTTCTTT.

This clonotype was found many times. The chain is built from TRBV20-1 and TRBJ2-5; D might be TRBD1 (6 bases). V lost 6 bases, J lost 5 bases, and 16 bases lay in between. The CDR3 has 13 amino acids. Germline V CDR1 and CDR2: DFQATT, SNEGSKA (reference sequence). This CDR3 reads CSATNRDPETQYF. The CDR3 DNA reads TGCAGTGCCACGAACAGGGATCCGGAGACCCAGTACTTC.

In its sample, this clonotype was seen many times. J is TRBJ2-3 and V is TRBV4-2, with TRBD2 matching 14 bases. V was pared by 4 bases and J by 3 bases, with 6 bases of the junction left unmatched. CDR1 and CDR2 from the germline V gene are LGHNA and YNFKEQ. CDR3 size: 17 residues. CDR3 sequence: CASSRGTSGSVTDTQYF. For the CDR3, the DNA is TGTGCCAGCAGCCGAGGGACTAGCGGGAGTGTAACAGATACGCAGTATTTT.

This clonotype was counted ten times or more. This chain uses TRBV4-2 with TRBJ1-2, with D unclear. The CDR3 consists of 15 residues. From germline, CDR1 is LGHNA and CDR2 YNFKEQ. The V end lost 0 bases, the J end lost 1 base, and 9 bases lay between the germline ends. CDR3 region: CASSQDRWGNYGYTF. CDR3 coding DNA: TGTGCCAGCAGCCAAGATAGGTGGGGTAACTATGGCTACACCTTC.

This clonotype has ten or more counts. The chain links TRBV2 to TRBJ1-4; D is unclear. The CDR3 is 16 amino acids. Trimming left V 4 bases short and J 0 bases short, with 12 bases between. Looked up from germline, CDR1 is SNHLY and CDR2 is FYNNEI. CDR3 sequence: CASSARRAATNEKLFF. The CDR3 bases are TGTGCCAGCAGTGCCCGGAGGGCAGCAACTAATGAAAAACTGTTTTTT.

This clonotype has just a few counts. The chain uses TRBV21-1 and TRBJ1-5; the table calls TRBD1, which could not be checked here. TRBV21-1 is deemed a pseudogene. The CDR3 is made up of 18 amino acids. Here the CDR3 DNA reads TGTGCCAGCAGCTCGATGGACAGGGGGCGAGGGAGCAATCAGCCCCAGCATTTT. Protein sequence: CASSSMDRGRGSNQPQHF.

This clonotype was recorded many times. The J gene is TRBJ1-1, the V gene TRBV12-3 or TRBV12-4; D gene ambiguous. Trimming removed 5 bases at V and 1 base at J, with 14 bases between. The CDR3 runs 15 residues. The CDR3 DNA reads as TGTGCCAGCAGTCTCAACAGTATTGGGAACACTGAAGCTTTCTTT. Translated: CASSLNSIGNTEAFF.

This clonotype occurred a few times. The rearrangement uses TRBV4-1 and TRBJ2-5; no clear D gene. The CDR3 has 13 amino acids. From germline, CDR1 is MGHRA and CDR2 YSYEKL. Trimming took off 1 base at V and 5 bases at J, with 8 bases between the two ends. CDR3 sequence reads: CASSQGLLETQYF. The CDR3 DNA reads TGCGCCAGCAGCCAAGGCCTCTTGGAGACCCAGTACTTC.

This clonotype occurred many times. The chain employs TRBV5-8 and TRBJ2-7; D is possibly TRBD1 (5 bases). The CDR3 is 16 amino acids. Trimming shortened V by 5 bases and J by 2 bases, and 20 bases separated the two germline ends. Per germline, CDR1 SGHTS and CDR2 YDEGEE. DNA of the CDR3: TGTGCCAGCAGTCCGGGCCAGGGAAGAAAAGCCTACGAGCAGTACTTC. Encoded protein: CASSPGQGRKAYEQYF.

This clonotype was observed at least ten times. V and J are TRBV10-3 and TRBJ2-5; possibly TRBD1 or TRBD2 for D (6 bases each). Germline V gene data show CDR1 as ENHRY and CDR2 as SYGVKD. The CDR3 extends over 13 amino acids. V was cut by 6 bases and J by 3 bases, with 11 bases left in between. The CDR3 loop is CAIRGGGEETQYF. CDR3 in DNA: TGTGCCATCAGAGGGGGAGGTGAAGAGACCCAGTACTTC.

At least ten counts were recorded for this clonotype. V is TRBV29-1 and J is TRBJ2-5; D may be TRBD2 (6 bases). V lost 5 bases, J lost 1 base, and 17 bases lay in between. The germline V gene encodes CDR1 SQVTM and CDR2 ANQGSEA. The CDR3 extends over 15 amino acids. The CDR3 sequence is CSVPRSDGSQETQYF. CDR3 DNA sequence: TGCAGCGTTCCCAGATCCGACGGGAGCCAAGAGACCCAGTACTTC.

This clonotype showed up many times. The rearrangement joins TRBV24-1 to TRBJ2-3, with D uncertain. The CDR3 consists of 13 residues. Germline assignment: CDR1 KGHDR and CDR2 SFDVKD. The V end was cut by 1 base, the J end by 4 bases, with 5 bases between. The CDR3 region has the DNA TGTGCCACCAGTGATTTTGTACCAGATACGCAGTATTTT. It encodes CATSDFVPDTQYF.